Below, 29 T cell receptor beta chains from the same sample are listed, as sequenced in a study of T cell responses to AZD1222 COVID-19 vaccine. Method: immunoSEQ multiplex PCR; TCRdb's copy keeps in-frame clones and lacks some. Of 95,000 to 150,000 clones listed, around 88% are singletons. The source material was peripheral blood, sampled on day 0 of AZD1222 vaccination. Receptors originate from an adult in good health.

J is TRBJ1-2 and V is TRBV12-3 or TRBV12-4; tentative D call: TRBD1 (6 bases). V lost 4 bases and J 5 bases, leaving 11 bases between the germline ends. CDR3 length equals 13 residues. The CDR3 here is CASSSGTPYGYTF. The CDR3, as DNA: TGTGCCAGCAGTTCCGGGACACCTTATGGCTACACCTTC.

This clone has only one observation. The chain has TRBV4-1 and TRBJ1-5, with D unclear. Germline CDR1 and CDR2: MGHRA and YSYEKL. The CDR3 length is 14 residues. V lost 1 base to trimming and J lost 8 bases, with 12 bases between them. The CDR3 sequence: CASSQVQEREPQHF. The CDR3, as DNA: TGCGCCAGCAGCCAAGTCCAGGAAAGGGAGCCCCAGCATTTT.

The V and J genes are TRBV24-1 and TRBJ2-1, with 7 nucleotides matching TRBD1. With V trimmed by 3 bases and J by 6 bases, 7 bases remained unmatched. Germline V CDR1 and CDR2: KGHDR, SFDVKD. This CDR3 comprises 15 residues. DNA for the CDR3: TGTGCCACCAGTGATGGATGGGCAGGGGGCAATGAGCAGTTCTTC. Translated: CATSDGWAGGNEQFF.

The chain recombines TRBV7-3 with TRBJ2-1; TRBD2 aligns across 10 bases. Germline lookup yields CDR1 SGHTA and CDR2 FQGTGA. Unmatched junction bases numbered 8, after V lost 1 base and J lost 8 bases. This CDR3 has 16 amino acids. The CDR3 DNA reads TGTGCCAGCAGCTTAAACCCCGGACTAGCGGCCCATGAGCAGTTCTTC. Translation gives CASSLNPGLAAHEQFF.

The chain recombines TRBV6-6 with TRBJ2-7; D ambiguous. This CDR3 region has 11 residues. The germline gives CDR1 MNHNY, CDR2 SVGAGI (reference sequence). V lost 6 bases to trimming and J lost 3 bases, with 6 bases between them. CDR3 residues: CASSVSYEQYF. The CDR3 coding sequence is TGTGCCAGCAGCGTCAGCTACGAGCAGTACTTC.

The chain is built from TRBV3-1 (or the pseudogene TRBV3-2) and TRBJ1-1; TRBD1 agrees at 9 bases. J gave up 11 bases and V 1 base, and 2 bases lay outside the gene matches. The CDR3 is 12 residues long. The germline V gene encodes CDR1 LGHDT and CDR2 YNNKEL (reference sequence). CDR3 coding DNA: TGTGCCAGCAGCCAAGGGGACAGGGACGCTTTCTTT. It encodes CASSQGDRDAFF.

This rearrangement joins TRBV4-1 to TRBJ1-5; D not resolved. CDR3 length: 15 amino acids. V dropped 0 bases and J dropped 4 bases, with 10 bases sitting between them. Germline CDR1 is MGHRA and CDR2 is YSYEKL. The CDR3 region is CASSQDPDGNQPQHF. CDR3 sequence (DNA): TGCGCCAGCAGCCAAGATCCAGACGGGAATCAGCCCCAGCATTTT.

The rearrangement links TRBV5-1 to TRBJ2-2, with 12 bases lining up with TRBD1. Germline CDR1 SGHRS, CDR2 YFSETQ. The V gene end was trimmed by 0 bases and the J gene end by 7 bases; junction bases not matched to a gene: 4. The CDR3 runs 16 residues. The CDR3 DNA follows: TGCGCCAGCAGCTTGGAGGGACAGGGGGCTATCGGGGAGCTGTTTTTT. As protein: CASSLEGQGAIGELFF.

The genes are TRBV18 and TRBJ1-2; D is unclear. The V end lost 3 bases, the J end lost 2 bases, and 13 bases lay between the germline ends. The CDR3 consists of 15 residues. Germline V CDR1 and CDR2: KGHSH, LQKENI. The CDR3 DNA is TGTGCCAGCTCACCGCTGCTGACGGAAAACTATGGCTACACCTTC. Its translation: CASSPLLTENYGYTF.

The genes are TRBV9 and TRBJ2-2; 9 bases align to TRBD2. V dropped 3 bases and J dropped 6; count of bases not matched to a gene: 30. CDR1 is SGDLS, CDR2 YYNGEE, per germline. The CDR3 has 23 residues. Written as DNA, the CDR3 is TGTGCCAGCAGCGCCTACCCCGTCCAACAGAGCGGGGGGCGGGGTGGGGGTCCCGGGGAGCTGTTTTTT. This encodes CASSAYPVQQSGGRGGGPGELFF. The full variable domain, its missing parts supplied by reference TRBV9 and TRBJ2-2, is DSGVTQTPKHLITATGQRVTLRCSPRSGDLSVYWYQQSLDQGLQFLIQYYNGEERAKGNILERFSAQQFPDLHSELNLSSLELGDSALYFCASSAYPVQQSGGRGGGPGELFFGEGSRLTVL.

V and J are TRBV6-4 and TRBJ1-6, with TRBD1 matching over 8 bases. This CDR3 comprises 13 residues. Germline assignment: CDR1 MRHNA and CDR2 SNTAGT. Trimming removed 5 bases from V and 6 bases from J; junction bases left unmatched: 0. The CDR3 nucleotides are TGTGCCAGCAGTCAGGGGGCTAATTCACCCCTCCACTTT. The encoded protein is CASSQGANSPLHF.

The chain couples TRBV18 to TRBJ1-1; TRBD1 is a possible D gene (5 bases). CDR3 size: 15 residues. Trimming took 0 bases from V and 5 from J, leaving 13 bases between them. Germline CDR1 reads KGHSH; CDR2 reads LQKENI. The CDR3 nucleotides are TGTGCCAGCTCACCACCTCAGGGTGGAGAGACTGAAGCTTTCTTT. Protein product: CASSPPQGGETEAFF.

The rearrangement uses TRBV2 and TRBJ2-7; TRBD1 is a possible D gene (5 bases). CDR1 and CDR2 from the germline V gene are SNHLY and FYNNEI. There are 14 residues in the CDR3. V gave up 4 bases and J gave up 3 bases, with 13 bases separating them. CDR3 nucleotide sequence: TGTGCCAGCAGTGTTCGCAGGGTTGGCTACGAGCAGTACTTC. Protein: CASSVRRVGYEQYF. Full variable domain (remainder filled in from reference TRBV2 and TRBJ2-7): EPEVTQTPSHQVTQMGQEVILRCVPISNHLYFYWYRQILGQKVEFLVSFYNNEISEKSEIFDDQFSVERPDGSNFTLKIRSTKLEDSAMYFCASSVRRVGYEQYFGPGTRLTVT.

The chain uses TRBV24-1 and TRBJ1-5, with D unclear. Trimming shortened V by 4 bases and J by 7 bases, and 10 bases separated the two germline ends. Germline loops: CDR1 KGHDR, CDR2 SFDVKD. This CDR3 comprises 13 residues. CDR3 in DNA: TGTGCCACCAGTGAACCTGGAATACAGCCCCAGCATTTT. Translating gives CATSEPGIQPQHF.

V is TRBV7-3 and J is TRBJ1-1, with D possibly TRBD1 on 6 matching bases. The V gene lost 5 bases and the J gene lost 6 bases, with 16 bases spanning the gap. Per the germline V gene, CDR1 is SGHTA and CDR2 is FQGTGA. This CDR3 has 14 amino acids. The CDR3 DNA sequence: TGTGCCAGCAGCCATAACGGGGGGCTCGCTGAAGCTTTCTTT. Encoded protein: CASSHNGGLAEAFF.

The genes are TRBV20-1 and TRBJ2-7; D unresolved. V was pared by 5 bases and J by 7 bases, with 9 bases between. CDR1 DFQATT and CDR2 SNEGSKA come from the germline V gene (reference sequence). The CDR3 is 10 amino acids. The CDR3, as DNA: TGCAGTGCTTTTACGGGTGAGCAGTACTTC. It yields the protein CSAFTGEQYF.

The V call is TRBV7-9, the J call TRBJ2-6; either TRBD1 or TRBD2 may supply D (6 bases each). Germline assignment: CDR1 SEHNR and CDR2 FQNEAQ (reference sequence). The V and J ends lost 7 bases and 4 bases respectively, with 20 bases between them. The CDR3 runs to 17 residues. The CDR3 bases are TGTGCCAGCATCCCTAGGAGTGGGGGGCAAGGGGCCAACGTCCTGACTTTC. This sequence encodes CASIPRSGGQGANVLTF.

V is TRBV10-3 and J is TRBJ2-1; 11 positions match TRBD2. Germline V CDR1 and CDR2: ENHRY, SYGVKD. J was trimmed by 4 bases and V by 5 bases; bases with no gene match: 4. This CDR3 spans 15 amino acids. The CDR3 loop reads CAISPTSGNYNEQFF. CDR3 nucleotide sequence: TGTGCCATCAGTCCGACTAGCGGGAATTACAATGAGCAGTTCTTC.

The chain links TRBV6-2 or TRBV6-3 to TRBJ1-5; 8 bases line up with TRBD1. This CDR3 has 19 amino acids. With 2 bases clipped from V and 6 bases from J, the junction kept 18 bases outside the gene matches. In germline, CDR1 is MNHEY, CDR2 SVGEGT. The CDR3, as DNA: TGTGCCAGCAGTTACCGCAGGGCTCAGGGGGCGCAGGTCGGTCAGCCCCAGCATTTT. The encoded protein is CASSYRRAQGAQVGQPQHF.

V usage is TRBV16 and J usage is TRBJ1-2; no clear D gene. The CDR3 is 13 amino acids. From germline, CDR1 is KGHSY and CDR2 FQNENV. The ends were cut back, 0 bases at V and 4 bases at J, with 6 bases in the middle. CDR3 in amino acids: CASSQSVGYGYTF. The CDR3, as DNA: TGTGCCAGCAGCCAATCGGTGGGCTATGGCTACACCTTC.

This sequence joins TRBV6-5 and TRBJ1-6; 7 nucleotides align to TRBD1. The length of the CDR3 is 15 residues. The trim removed 2 bases at V and 8 bases at J, leaving 6 bases unmatched. CDR1 is MNHEY, CDR2 SVGAGI, per germline. CDR3 sequence: CASSYTQGSDSPLHF. The DNA of the CDR3 is TGTGCCAGCAGTTACACACAGGGGTCGGATTCACCCCTCCACTTT.

V usage is TRBV6-5 and J usage is TRBJ1-1; D gene unclear. The CDR3 is made up of 12 amino acids. Germline-derived CDR1 and CDR2 are MNHEY and SVGAGI. The V end lost 8 bases, the J end lost 6 bases, and 13 bases lay between the germline ends. CDR3 coding DNA: TGTGCCAGCGGCAGGATAAAGGCTGAAGCTTTCTTT. Translated, it gives CASGRIKAEAFF.

There are a few counts of this clone. This chain connects TRBV9 to TRBJ1-4; possible D gene TRBD1, 5 bases. Trimming took 4 bases from V and 6 from J, leaving 10 bases between them. CDR3 size: 13 residues. Looked up from germline, CDR1 is SGDLS and CDR2 is YYNGEE. The chain's CDR3 is CASSKRDHEKLFF. The CDR3 coding sequence is TGTGCCAGCAGCAAACGGGACCATGAAAAACTGTTTTTT.

This clone came up once. This chain joins TRBV11-2 and TRBJ2-1; 12 positions match TRBD2. The CDR3 length is 16 residues. Germline lookup yields CDR1 SGHAT and CDR2 FQNNGV. Germline trimming cut 5 bases from V and 7 bases from J; bases unmatched to any gene: 9. The CDR3 is CASSPGLAGGLNEQFF. In nucleotides, the CDR3 is TGTGCCAGCAGCCCCGGGCTAGCGGGGGGGTTGAATGAGCAGTTCTTC.

Only a few counts were recorded for this clone. V usage is TRBV29-1 and J usage is TRBJ1-2; the match to TRBD1 covers 8 bases. CDR1 SQVTM and CDR2 ANQGSEA come from the germline V gene. CDR3 length equals 15 residues. J gave up 9 bases and V 0 bases, and 12 bases lay outside the gene matches. This CDR3 is CSVEDKYPGGGSYTF. The CDR3 DNA follows: TGCAGCGTTGAAGATAAATACCCAGGGGGCGGAAGCTACACCTTC.

The V call is TRBV7-2, the J call TRBJ1-5; D is uncertain. Germline V gives CDR1 SGHTA, CDR2 FQGNSA. Trimming pared 5 bases from V and 6 bases from J, leaving 14 bases between. CDR3 size: 14 residues. CDR3 protein: CASSDTHLGQPQHF. The CDR3 DNA follows: TGTGCCAGCAGCGATACGCACCTCGGTCAGCCCCAGCATTTT.

This clone has a handful of counts. Here the CDR3 DNA reads TGTGCCAGCAGTTACTCGAGGGGGCAGAAAAGCTACGAGCAGTACTTC. Its protein product is CASSYSRGQKSYEQYF. V and J are TRBV6-2 or TRBV6-3 and TRBJ2-7; 7 bases align to TRBD1. The V segment lost 0 bases and the J segment 3 bases; nucleotides outside the gene matches: 8. The germline V gene has CDR1 MNHEY and CDR2 SVGEGT. The CDR3 runs 16 residues.

This clone was counted only a few times. This sequence joins TRBV6-2 or TRBV6-3 and TRBJ2-7; D is possibly TRBD1 (6 bases). V was clipped by 5 bases and J by 5 bases, with 25 bases between them. Germline loops: CDR1 MNHEY, CDR2 SVGEGT. The CDR3 consists of 17 residues. The CDR3 here is CASSGFSRDITPDEQYF. The DNA of the CDR3 is TGTGCCAGCAGTGGATTCTCCCGGGACATAACTCCCGACGAGCAGTACTTC.

This clone appeared once. This chain uses TRBV23-1 with TRBJ2-1; weak D call: TRBD2 (7 bases). TRBV23-1 falls under the ORF class, with uncertain function. CDR3 length: 15 residues. The V end was cut by 3 bases, the J end by 5 bases, with 14 bases between. The CDR3 sequence: CASSQGGLRNNEQFF. CDR3 bases: TGCGCCAGCAGTCAGGGGGGGCTACGAAACAATGAGCAGTTCTTC.